This section outlines one T cell receptor beta chain sequence together with its context. Its antigen is still unknown. These data belong to a study of cytomegalovirus exposure and HLA in healthy donors. The PCR used 60 Vbeta and 13 Jbeta primers. The repertoire was sequenced with immunoSEQ multiplex PCR; TCRdb's copy has only in-frame clones and lacks some. The repertoire holds about 130,000 clones, with about 80% as singletons. Study-level results: Segments of the TCR beta V type were, in most cases, productive about 87% or about 30% of the time in an earlier analysis. Some highly shared sequence variants likely arose as a pipeline artifact.

Germline CDR1 and CDR2: KGHSH and LQKENI. The CDR3 extends over 13 amino acids. The V gene end was trimmed by 3 bases and the J gene end by 10 bases; junction bases not matched to a gene: 3. The source material was PBMCs. This clonotype was sampled from a woman between 40 and 55 years old in good health and CMV-seropositive. The V gene is TRBV18, the J gene TRBJ1-1, with 12 bases identical to TRBD1. The CDR3: CASSPGQGAGAFF. CDR3 sequence (DNA): TGTGCCAGCTCACCGGGACAGGGGGCAGGAGCTTTCTTT.